This T cell receptor (beta chain) emerged from a study of Ad26.COV2.S vaccination and SARS-CoV-2 variants. Stated treatment: around 19 received Ad26.COV2.S at low or high dose, single or two shots; 5 received placebo; per-sample allocation not given. The samples were gathered on day 63 after the first injection of vaccine or placebo. The germline V and J ends were trimmed by 3 bases and 4 bases, with 12 bases remaining between them. CDR3 length equals 14 residues. Germline CDR1 reads MNHEY; CDR2 reads SMNVEV (reference sequence). As for this clone: The antigen remains undetermined.

The assay was immunoSEQ multiplex PCR, and TCRdb's table has in-frame clones only and misses some. The repertoire holds 360,000 or so clones, with 87% as singletons. Overall study findings and caveats: Similar non-spike TCR breadth was observed in recipients of vaccine and of placebo.

Sequencing was performed on peripheral blood, taken in a trial of Ad26.COV2.S vaccine versus placebo. This TCR derives from a person between 18 and 65 years old who received the Ad26.COV2.S COVID-19 vaccine or a placebo. This chain connects TRBV27 to TRBJ1-1, with D perhaps matching TRBD1 (5 bases). CDR3 amino acids: CASSFMSGGTEAFF. Here the CDR3 DNA reads TGTGCCAGCAGTTTCATGTCCGGGGGCACTGAAGCTTTCTTT.